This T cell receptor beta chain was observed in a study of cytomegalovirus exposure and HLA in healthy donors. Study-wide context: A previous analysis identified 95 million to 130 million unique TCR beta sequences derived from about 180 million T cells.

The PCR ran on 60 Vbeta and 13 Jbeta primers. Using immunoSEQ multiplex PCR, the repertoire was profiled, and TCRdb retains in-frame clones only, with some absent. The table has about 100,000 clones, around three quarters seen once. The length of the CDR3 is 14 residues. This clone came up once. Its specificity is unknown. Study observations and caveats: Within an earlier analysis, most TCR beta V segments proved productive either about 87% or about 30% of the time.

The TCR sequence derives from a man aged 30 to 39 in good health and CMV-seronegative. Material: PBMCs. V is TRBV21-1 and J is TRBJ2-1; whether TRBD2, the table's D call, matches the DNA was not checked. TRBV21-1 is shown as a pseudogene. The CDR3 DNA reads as TGTGCCAGCAGCAAAGCGTCGGAGCACAATGAGCAGTTCTTC. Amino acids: CASSKASEHNEQFF.